This T cell receptor (beta chain) emerged from a study of blood T cells in healthy people across ages. Overall study findings and caveats: TCR beta diversity tracked closely with naive T cell percentage.

A second 7 to 11 cycle PCR used barcoded and J-beta primers. With 12 random nucleotides, a template-switch adaptor tagged each individual cDNA molecule. Each sample yielded at least 3 million CDR3-containing paired-end reads. TCRdb called the 5' RACE reads again in MiXCR, with one record for every CDR3 protein. This sample has about 2 million distinct CDR3 sequences, with 40% to 55% found just once. On this clonotype itself: Its antigen is currently unknown.

This CDR3 comprises 16 residues. The V gene's germline CDR1 is KGHSH and CDR2 LQKENI. Input material: blood. The gene calls are TRBV18 and TRBJ2-5, with D tentatively TRBD2 (5 bases). The tail of the sequence fits TRBJ2-7 better, so the J call may be wrong. This receptor was taken from a woman aged 40 to 50 in good health. This chain's CDR3 is CASSPAGIRTPYEQYF. The CDR3, as DNA: TGTGCCAGCTCACCGGCCGGGATACGGACCCCCTACGAGCAGTACTTC.